This T cell receptor beta chain came from a study of technical replicates of blood from several donors. Germline V gene data show CDR1 as MDHEN and CDR2 as SYDVKM. CDR3 size: 13 residues. V shed 5 bases and J shed 5 bases, with 12 bases lying between them. The table came from immunoSEQ multiplex PCR; TCRdb's copy has only in-frame clones and leaves some out. Of 75,000 to 100,000 clones detected, about 90% appear once; the ten largest clones hold approximately 0.28%. Sequenced: T cells isolated from PBMCs. This chain joins TRBV28 and TRBJ1-1; D might be TRBD1 (6 bases). This sequence was found in a human donor in good health. The CDR3 protein is CASSATGLTEAFF. The CDR3 nucleotides are TGTGCCAGCAGTGCGACAGGTCTAACTGAAGCTTTCTTT.